Here is one T cell receptor beta chain with its context. Control samples came 1 year after myeloablative marrow transplants with methotrexate plus calcineurin inhibitor. CDR3 length: 15 residues. V gave up 5 bases and J gave up 7 bases, with 21 bases separating them. The germline V gene has CDR1 SGHTA and CDR2 FQGNSA. Clones were read by immunoSEQ multiplex PCR, and TCRdb kept only the in-frame ones, dropping some. Of more than 15,000 clones listed, roughly 84% are singletons. This specimen belongs to a study of T cells after posttransplantation cyclophosphamide. This specimen consisted of PBMCs, obtained after an allogeneic stem cell transplant with a calcineurin inhibitor and methotrexate. The chain uses TRBV7-2 and TRBJ2-7, with a weak D call TRBD1 (6 bases). This clonotype was sampled from a male patient aged 45-60 years who received an allogeneic stem cell transplant from an unrelated donor, was CMV-positive, and had chronic GVHD only. Some T cells may trace back to the graft donor. The CDR3 bases are TGTGCCAGCAGCCCTACCTGGACAGCCTCGGGAGAGCAGTACTTC. Translation gives CASSPTWTASGEQYF. The full variable domain, its missing parts supplied by reference TRBV7-2 and TRBJ2-7, is GAGVSQSPSNKVTEKGKDVELRCDPISGHTALYWYRQSLGQGLEFLIYFQGNSAPDKSGLPSDRFSAERTGGSVSTLTIQRTQQEDSAVYLCASSPTWTASGEQYFGPGTRLTVT.